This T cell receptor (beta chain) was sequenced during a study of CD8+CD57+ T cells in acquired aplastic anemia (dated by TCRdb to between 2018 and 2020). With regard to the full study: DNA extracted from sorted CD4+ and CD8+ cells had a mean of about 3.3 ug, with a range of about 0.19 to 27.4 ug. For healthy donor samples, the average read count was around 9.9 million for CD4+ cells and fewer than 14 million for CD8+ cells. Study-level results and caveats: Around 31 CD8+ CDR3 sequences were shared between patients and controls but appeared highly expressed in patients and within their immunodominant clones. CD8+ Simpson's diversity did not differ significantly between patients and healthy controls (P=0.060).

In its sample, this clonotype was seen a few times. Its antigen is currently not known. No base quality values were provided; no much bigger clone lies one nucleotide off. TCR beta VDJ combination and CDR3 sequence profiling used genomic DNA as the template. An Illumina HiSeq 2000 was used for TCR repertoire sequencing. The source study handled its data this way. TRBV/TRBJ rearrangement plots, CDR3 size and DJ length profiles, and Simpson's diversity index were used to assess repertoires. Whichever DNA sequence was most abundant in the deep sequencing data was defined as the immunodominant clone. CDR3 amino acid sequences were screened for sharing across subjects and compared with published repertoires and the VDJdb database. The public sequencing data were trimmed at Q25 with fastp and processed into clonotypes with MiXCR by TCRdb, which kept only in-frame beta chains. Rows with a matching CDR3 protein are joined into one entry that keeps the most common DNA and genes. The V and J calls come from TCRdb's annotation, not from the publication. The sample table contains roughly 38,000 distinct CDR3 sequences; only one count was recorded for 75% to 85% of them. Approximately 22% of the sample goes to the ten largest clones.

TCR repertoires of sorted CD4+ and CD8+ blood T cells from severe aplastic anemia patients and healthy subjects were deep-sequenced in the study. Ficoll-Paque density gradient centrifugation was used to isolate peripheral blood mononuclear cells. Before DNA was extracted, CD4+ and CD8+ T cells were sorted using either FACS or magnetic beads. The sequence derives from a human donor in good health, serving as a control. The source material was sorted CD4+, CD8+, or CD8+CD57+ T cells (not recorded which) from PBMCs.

In nucleotide form, the sequence is TGTGCCAGCAGCTTAGCGCTTCCGGGTCCAACGAACACCGGGGAGCTGTTTTTT. It is translated as CASSLALPGPTNTGELFF. The chain uses TRBV7-6 and TRBJ2-2; the D gene assignment is ambiguous. CDR1 SGHVS and CDR2 FNYEAQ are derived from the germline V gene. V and J lose 0 bases and 0 bases, and a span of 14 bases separates them. The CDR3 sequence holds 18 residues, the cysteine and phenylalanine included. Just the 54-base CDR3 DNA is kept, in frame starting at base 1.